A single T cell receptor (beta chain) is shown here with its context. This clone was found once. Which antigen it targets is not known. Base qualities are not at hand, and no much larger clone is one base apart. Healthy controls were 37 blood donors whose buffy coats came from the Finnish Red Cross blood service. All TCR-sequenced material derived from peripheral blood: patient blood samples and healthy donor buffy coats. Peripheral blood mononuclear cells were isolated by Ficoll-Hypaque gradient centrifugation. CD4+ cells were magnetically purified from the buffy coats of healthy controls. Genomic DNA was extracted using the Gentra Puregene Cell and Tissue kit, and a Qubit 2.0 fluorometer was used to quantify it. Trimming leaves V shorter by 2 bases and J shorter by 3 bases, with the junction holding 8 bases beyond the gene matches. The CDR3 holds 15 amino acids from the cysteine to the phenylalanine. Only the CDR3 region is kept as DNA, spanning 45 bases read in frame from base 1. The germline V gene yields SGDLS for CDR1 and YYNGEE for CDR2.

This entry comes from a study of STAT5B mutations in CD4+ large granular lymphocyte leukemia (dated by TCRdb to 2021 to 2024). Some background on the complete study: Among the healthy controls, the CDR3 'QG' motif was associated with a particular HLA allele. The study compared the TCRbeta repertoires of patients with CD4+ T-cell large granular lymphocyte leukemia against the TCRbeta repertoires of healthy blood donors. The purity of purified fractions was confirmed by flow cytometry on FACSCanto II or FACSVerse to exceed 95% among lymphocytes. Study-level results and caveats: The data were not HLA-matched, and the higher clonality in CD4+ T-LGLL than in CD8+ T-LGLL could be due to the relatively small sample size. Enrichment of TRBV06-family usage was observed among the top patient clones (8/27) relative to healthy controls (2/35). Greater clonality appeared to be present in CD4-sorted patient repertoires than in healthy CD4+ repertoires, and the difference was retained after the putative leukemic clones were removed. Main leukemic clonotypes were private to each patient, although roughly 26% of the main leukemic clonotypes were found at low frequency in the non-leukemic repertoires of other patients.

The immunoSEQ assay at survey resolution was used to sequence TCRbeta rearrangements from genomic DNA. On the authors' methods: In the TCR sequencing data, the lowest productive clonotype frequency that could be detected was 2.59 x 10-5. Only productive TCRbeta rearrangements, meaning sequences that were complete and in-frame, were kept for the analyses. Clonality for each sample was calculated as Simpson clonality in the immunoSEQ Analyzer version 3.0. Based on frequency, clones were grouped as very rare, small, medium, large (1-20%) or hyperexpanded (>20%). Generation probabilities were estimated with OLGA 1.2.3, V-gene circos plots were made with VDJtools, specificities were looked up in VDJdb, and CDR3 motifs were identified with GLIPH. Sourced from immuneACCESS, this table was stored by TCRdb with only in-frame sequences that have V and J called. A share of the clones is absent; for the studies checked, an unresolved V gene accounts for under half, and the remainder has no known explanation. Clone size and V and J calls were adopted from that table, with D and trimming inferred from the DNA. This sample is represented by roughly 30,000 clones; around three quarters of them were singletons. 2% of the sample comes from the top ten.

The sequenced material came from CD4+ T cells from blood buffy coats. The rearrangement combines TRBV9 with TRBJ2-7; 7 bases in the junction line up with TRBD1. The source of this sequence is a human donor in good health. CDR3 loop: CASSVRGQEFYEQYF. The nucleotides read TGTGCCAGCAGCGTGAGAGGACAGGAATTCTACGAGCAGTACTTC.